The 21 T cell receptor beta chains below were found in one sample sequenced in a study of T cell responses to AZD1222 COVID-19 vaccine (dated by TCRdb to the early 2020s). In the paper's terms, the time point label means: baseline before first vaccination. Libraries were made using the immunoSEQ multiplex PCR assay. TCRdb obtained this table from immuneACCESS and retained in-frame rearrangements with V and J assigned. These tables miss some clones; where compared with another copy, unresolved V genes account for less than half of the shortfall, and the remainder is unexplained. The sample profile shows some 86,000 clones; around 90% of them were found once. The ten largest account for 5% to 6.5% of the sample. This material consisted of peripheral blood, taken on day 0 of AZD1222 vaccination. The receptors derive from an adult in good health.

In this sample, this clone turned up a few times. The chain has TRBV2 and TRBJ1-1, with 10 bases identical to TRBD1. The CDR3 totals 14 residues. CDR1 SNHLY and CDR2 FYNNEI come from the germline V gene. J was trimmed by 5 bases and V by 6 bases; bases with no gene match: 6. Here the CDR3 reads CASRSRQGATEAFF. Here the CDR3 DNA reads TGTGCCAGCAGATCGAGACAGGGGGCGACTGAAGCTTTCTTT.

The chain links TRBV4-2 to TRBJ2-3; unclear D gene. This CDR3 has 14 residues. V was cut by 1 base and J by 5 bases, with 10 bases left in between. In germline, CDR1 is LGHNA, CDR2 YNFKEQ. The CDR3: CASSQGVTGDTQYF. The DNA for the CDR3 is TGTGCCAGCAGCCAAGGGGTTACCGGAGATACGCAGTATTTT.

The CDR3: CAISGGTSGLYEQYF. As DNA, the CDR3 is TGTGCCATCAGTGGCGGGACTAGCGGATTATACGAGCAGTACTTC. The genes are TRBV10-3 and TRBJ2-7, with 11 positions matching TRBD2. In germline, CDR1 is ENHRY, CDR2 SYGVKD. Trimming removed 4 bases from V and 4 bases from J; junction bases left unmatched: 6. This CDR3 spans 15 amino acids.

The CDR3 DNA sequence: TGTGCCAGCAGTTACTCGGCTACAGGGCCCCATCAGCCCCAGCATTTT. Translating it yields CASSYSATGPHQPQHF. This chain uses TRBV6-5 with TRBJ1-5; TRBD1 is a possible D gene (6 bases). Germline V gene data show CDR1 as MNHEY and CDR2 as SVGAGI. V was clipped by 0 bases and J by 5 bases, with 14 bases between them. The CDR3 consists of 16 residues.

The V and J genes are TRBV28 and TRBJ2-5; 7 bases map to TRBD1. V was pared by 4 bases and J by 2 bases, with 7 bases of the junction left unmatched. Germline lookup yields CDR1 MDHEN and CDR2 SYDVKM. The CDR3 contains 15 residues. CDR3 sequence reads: CASSSRRDRQETQYF. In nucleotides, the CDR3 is TGTGCCAGCAGTTCCCGCCGGGACAGACAAGAGACCCAGTACTTC.

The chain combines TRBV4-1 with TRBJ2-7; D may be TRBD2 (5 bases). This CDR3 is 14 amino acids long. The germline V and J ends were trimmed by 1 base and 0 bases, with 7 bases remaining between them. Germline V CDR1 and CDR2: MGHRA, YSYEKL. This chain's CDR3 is CASSQAGNSYEQYF. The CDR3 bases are TGCGCCAGCAGCCAAGCCGGGAACTCCTACGAGCAGTACTTC.

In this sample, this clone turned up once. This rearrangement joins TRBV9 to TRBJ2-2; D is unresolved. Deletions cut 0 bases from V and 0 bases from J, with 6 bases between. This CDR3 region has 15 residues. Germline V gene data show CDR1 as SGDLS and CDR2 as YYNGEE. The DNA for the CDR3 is TGTGCCAGCAGCGTAGGCTCAGCGAACACCGGGGAGCTGTTTTTT. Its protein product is CASSVGSANTGELFF.

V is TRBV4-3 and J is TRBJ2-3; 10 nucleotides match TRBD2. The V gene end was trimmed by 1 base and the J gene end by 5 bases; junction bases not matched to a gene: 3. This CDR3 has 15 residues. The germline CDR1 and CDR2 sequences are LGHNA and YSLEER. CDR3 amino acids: CASSQGSSGRDTQYF. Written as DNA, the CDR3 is TGCGCCAGCAGCCAAGGCTCTAGCGGGAGAGATACGCAGTATTTT.

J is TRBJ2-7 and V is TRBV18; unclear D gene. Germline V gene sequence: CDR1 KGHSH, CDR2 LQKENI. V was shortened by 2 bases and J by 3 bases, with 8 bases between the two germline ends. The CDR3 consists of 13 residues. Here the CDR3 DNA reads TGTGCCAGCTCACCAACGCAGGACTACGAGCAGTACTTC. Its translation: CASSPTQDYEQYF. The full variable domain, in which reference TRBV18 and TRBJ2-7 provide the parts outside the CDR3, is NAGVMQNPRHLVRRRGQEARLRCSPMKGHSHVYWYRQLPEEGLKFMVYLQKENIIDESGMPKERFSAEFPKEGPSILRIQQVVRGDSAAYFCASSPTQDYEQYFGPGTRLTVT.

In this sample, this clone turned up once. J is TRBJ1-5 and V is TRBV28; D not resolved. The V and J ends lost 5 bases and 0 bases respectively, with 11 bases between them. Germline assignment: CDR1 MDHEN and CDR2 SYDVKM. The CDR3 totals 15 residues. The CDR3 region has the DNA TGTGCCAGCAGTAGGCAGGATAATAGCAATCAGCCCCAGCATTTT. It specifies CASSRQDNSNQPQHF.

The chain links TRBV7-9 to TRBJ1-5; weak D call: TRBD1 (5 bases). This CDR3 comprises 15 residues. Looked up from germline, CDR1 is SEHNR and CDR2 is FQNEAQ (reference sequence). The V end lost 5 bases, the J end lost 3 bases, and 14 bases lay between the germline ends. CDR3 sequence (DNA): TGTGCCAGCAGCGGCGACAGTCACGACAATCAGCCCCAGCATTTT. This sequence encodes CASSGDSHDNQPQHF.

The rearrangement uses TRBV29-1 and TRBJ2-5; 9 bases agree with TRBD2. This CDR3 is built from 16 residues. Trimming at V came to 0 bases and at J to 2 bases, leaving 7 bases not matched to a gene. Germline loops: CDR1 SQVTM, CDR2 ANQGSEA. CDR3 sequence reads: CSVEDFLAGKQETQYF. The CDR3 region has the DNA TGCAGCGTTGAAGATTTTCTAGCGGGAAAACAAGAGACCCAGTACTTC.

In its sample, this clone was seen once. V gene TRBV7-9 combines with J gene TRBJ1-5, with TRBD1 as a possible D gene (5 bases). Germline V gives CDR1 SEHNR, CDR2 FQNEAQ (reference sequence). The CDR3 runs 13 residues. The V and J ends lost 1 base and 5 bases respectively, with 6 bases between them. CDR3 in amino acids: CASSLGGDQPQHF. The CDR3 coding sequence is TGTGCCAGCAGCTTAGGAGGGGATCAGCCCCAGCATTTT.

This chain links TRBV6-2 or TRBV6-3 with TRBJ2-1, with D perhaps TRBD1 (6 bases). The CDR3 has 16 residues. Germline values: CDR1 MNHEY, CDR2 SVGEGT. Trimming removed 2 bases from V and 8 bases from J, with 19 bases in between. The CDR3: CASSYPIAGAFDEQFF. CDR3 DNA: TGTGCCAGCAGTTACCCGATCGCAGGGGCTTTCGATGAGCAGTTCTTC.

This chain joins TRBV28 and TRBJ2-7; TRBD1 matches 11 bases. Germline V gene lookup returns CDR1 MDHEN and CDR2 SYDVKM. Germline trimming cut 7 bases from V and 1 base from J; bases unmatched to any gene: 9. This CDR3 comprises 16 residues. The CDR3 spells CASTLAGTGGSYEQYF. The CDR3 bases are TGTGCCAGCACCCTGGCCGGGACAGGGGGGTCCTACGAGCAGTACTTC. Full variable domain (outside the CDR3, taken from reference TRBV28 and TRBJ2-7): DVKVTQSSRYLVKRTGEKVFLECVQDMDHENMFWYRQDPGLGLRLIYFSYDVKMKEKGDIPEGYSVSREKKERFSLILESASTNQTSMYLCASTLAGTGGSYEQYFGPGTRLTVT.

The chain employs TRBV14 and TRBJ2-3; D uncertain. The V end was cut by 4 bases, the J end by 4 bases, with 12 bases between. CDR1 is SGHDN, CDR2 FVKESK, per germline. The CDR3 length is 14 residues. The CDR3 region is CASSPPGWPDTQYF. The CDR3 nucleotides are TGTGCCAGCAGCCCCCCCGGGTGGCCAGATACGCAGTATTTT.

The CDR3 protein is CASSFNIGGLQETQYF. Written as DNA, the CDR3 is TGTGCCAGCAGCTTCAATATCGGGGGGCTTCAAGAGACCCAGTACTTC. This chain connects TRBV11-2 to TRBJ2-5; TRBD2 is a possible D gene (7 bases). Trimming removed 3 bases from V and 2 bases from J, with 16 bases in between. The germline gives CDR1 SGHAT, CDR2 FQNNGV. The CDR3 sequence is 16 residues long.

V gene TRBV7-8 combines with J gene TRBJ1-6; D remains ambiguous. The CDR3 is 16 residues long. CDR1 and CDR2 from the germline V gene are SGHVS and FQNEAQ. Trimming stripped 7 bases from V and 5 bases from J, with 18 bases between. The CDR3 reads CASTRTGGMDNSPLHF. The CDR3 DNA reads TGTGCCAGCACCCGCACGGGAGGGATGGATAATTCACCCCTCCACTTT.

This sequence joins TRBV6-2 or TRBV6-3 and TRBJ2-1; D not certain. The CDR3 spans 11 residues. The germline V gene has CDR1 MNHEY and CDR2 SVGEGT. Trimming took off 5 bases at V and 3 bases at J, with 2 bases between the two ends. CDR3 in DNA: TGTGCCAGCAGTGTCTACAATGAGCAGTTCTTC. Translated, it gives CASSVYNEQFF.

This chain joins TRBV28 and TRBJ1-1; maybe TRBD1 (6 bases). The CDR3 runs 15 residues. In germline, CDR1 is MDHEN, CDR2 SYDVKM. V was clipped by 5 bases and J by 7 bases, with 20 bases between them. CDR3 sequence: CASSIGGAVPLEAFF. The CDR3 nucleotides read TGTGCCAGCAGTATCGGGGGCGCAGTTCCGCTTGAAGCTTTCTTT.

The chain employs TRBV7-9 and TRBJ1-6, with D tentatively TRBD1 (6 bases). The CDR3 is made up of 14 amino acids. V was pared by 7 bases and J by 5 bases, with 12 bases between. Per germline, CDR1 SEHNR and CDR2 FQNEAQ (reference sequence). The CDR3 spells CASTMDRNNSPLHF. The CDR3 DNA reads TGTGCCAGCACCATGGACAGAAATAATTCACCCCTCCACTTT. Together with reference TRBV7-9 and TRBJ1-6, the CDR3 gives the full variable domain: DTGVSQNPRHKITKRGQNVTFRCDPISEHNRLYWYRQTLGQGPEFLTYFQNEAQLEKSRLLSDRFSAERPKGSFSTLEIQRTEQGDSAMYLCASTMDRNNSPLHFGNGTRLTVT.